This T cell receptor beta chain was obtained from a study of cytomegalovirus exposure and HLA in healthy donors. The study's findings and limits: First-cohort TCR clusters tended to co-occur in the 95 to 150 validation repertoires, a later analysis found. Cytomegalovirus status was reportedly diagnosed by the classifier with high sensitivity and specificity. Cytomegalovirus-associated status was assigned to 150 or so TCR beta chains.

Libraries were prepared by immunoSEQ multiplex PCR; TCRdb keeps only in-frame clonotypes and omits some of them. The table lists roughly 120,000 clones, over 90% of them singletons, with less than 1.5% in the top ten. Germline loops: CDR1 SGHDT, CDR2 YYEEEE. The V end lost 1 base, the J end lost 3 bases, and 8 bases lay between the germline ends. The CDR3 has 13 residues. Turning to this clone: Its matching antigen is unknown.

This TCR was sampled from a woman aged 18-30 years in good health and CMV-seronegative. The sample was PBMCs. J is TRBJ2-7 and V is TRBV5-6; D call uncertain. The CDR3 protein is CASSLSGFYEQYF. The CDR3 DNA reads TGTGCCAGCAGCTTGTCAGGCTTCTACGAGCAGTACTTC.